These 15 T cell receptor beta chains were all obtained from the same sample, sequenced in a study of blood T cells in healthy people across ages. The authors ran a second PCR of about 7 to 12 cycles using a sample-barcoded 5' primer and a J-beta primer mix. TCRdb used MiXCR to reprocess the 5' RACE reads, holding one entry per CDR3 protein. This table holds almost 800,000 distinct CDR3 sequences, roughly 60% found once. The sample taken for sequencing was blood. The receptors come from a man younger than 45 in good health.

In this sample, this clonotype turned up a few times. This chain uses TRBV12-3 or TRBV12-4 with TRBJ2-3, with D uncertain. The CDR3 is made up of 12 amino acids. The V end lost 6 bases, the J end lost 6 bases, and 10 bases lay between the germline ends. CDR3 loop: CASSPWSDTQYF. CDR3 sequence (DNA): TGTGCCAGCAGCCCCTGGTCCGATACGCAGTATTTT.

The J gene is TRBJ2-7, the V gene TRBV7-9; weak D call: TRBD2 (5 bases). Germline CDR1 is SEHNR and CDR2 is FQNEAQ (reference sequence). V lost 3 bases and J lost 6, with 15 bases in between. This CDR3 has 14 residues. CDR3 sequence (DNA): TGTGCCAGCAGCTTGGTTAGCGTGGCGGCCGAGCAGTACTTC. Encoded protein: CASSLVSVAAEQYF.

In this sample, this clonotype turned up once. The chain combines TRBV12-3 or TRBV12-4 with TRBJ1-5; D is unclear. Trimming left V 6 bases short and J 7 bases short, with 16 bases between. This CDR3 is 14 amino acids long. The CDR3 sequence: CASSFGLHEQPQHF. CDR3 coding DNA: TGTGCCAGCAGCTTTGGACTACATGAGCAGCCCCAGCATTTT.

This clonotype was observed at least ten times. The CDR3 loop reads CASSPTGSMAYGYTF. The CDR3 nucleotides are TGTGCCAGCAGCCCTACGGGATCTATGGCCTATGGCTACACCTTC. The chain is built from TRBV27 and TRBJ1-2; D unresolved. Germline CDR1 and CDR2: MNHEY and SMNVEV (reference sequence). The V end was cut by 6 bases, the J end by 4 bases, with 18 bases between. The CDR3 covers 15 residues.

With regard to this clonotype: A read error is possible here, since a much larger clone lies one base away. The chain combines TRBV7-9 with TRBJ1-5, with no clear D. Germline values: CDR1 SEHNR, CDR2 FQNEAQ (reference sequence). This CDR3 region has 10 residues. The CDR3 here is CGSTTQPQHF. CDR3 bases: TGTGGCAGCACCACACAGCCCCAGCATTTT.

V gene TRBV20-1 combines with J gene TRBJ2-7, with D possibly being TRBD1 (6 bases). The V end lost 0 bases, the J end lost 3 bases, and 12 bases lay between the germline ends. The CDR3 has 14 amino acids. Germline CDR1 and CDR2: DFQATT and SNEGSKA (reference sequence). The CDR3 DNA follows: TGCAGTGCTAGAGACCCACAGACAGGCTACGAGCAGTACTTC. This encodes CSARDPQTGYEQYF.

The chain couples TRBV7-9 to TRBJ1-1; D gene ambiguous. The CDR3 consists of 13 residues. V was clipped by 2 bases and J by 0 bases, with 4 bases between them. Germline V gives CDR1 SEHNR, CDR2 FQNEAQ (reference sequence). CDR3 amino acids: CASSLFLNTEAFF. The CDR3 nucleotides read TGTGCCAGCAGCTTATTCTTGAACACTGAAGCTTTCTTT.

The chain carries TRBV29-1 and TRBJ2-1, with D unclear. Germline assignment: CDR1 SQVTM and CDR2 ANQGSEA. The CDR3 runs to 12 residues. Deletions cut 6 bases from V and 6 bases from J, with 12 bases between. This CDR3 reads CSVATDGNEQFF. CDR3 DNA: TGCAGCGTGGCTACAGATGGCAATGAGCAGTTCTTC.

The table lists this clonotype with a few counts. A junction boundary mismatches the germline segment, possibly from a read error. The chain is built from TRBV7-9 and TRBJ1-4; maybe TRBD1 (5 bases). The CDR3 length is 15 residues. In germline, CDR1 is SEHNR, CDR2 FQNEAQ (reference sequence). The CDR3 sequence is CASSYTPGPNEKLFF. In nucleotides, the CDR3 is TGTGCCAGCAGCTATACACCGGGACCTAACGAAAAACTGTTTTTT.

The rearrangement links TRBV10-3 to TRBJ1-1, with D unresolved. Deletions cut 0 bases from V and 1 base from J, with 6 bases between. Germline values: CDR1 ENHRY, CDR2 SYGVKD. This CDR3 is built from 14 residues. The CDR3 reads CAISESRENTEAFF. In nucleotides, the CDR3 is TGTGCCATCAGTGAGTCGAGAGAGAACACTGAAGCTTTCTTT.

V gene TRBV7-9 combines with J gene TRBJ2-3, with a weak D call TRBD1 (6 bases). The CDR3 totals 15 residues. Looked up from germline, CDR1 is SEHNR and CDR2 is FQNEAQ (reference sequence). V lost 4 bases and J lost 3, with 14 bases in between. CDR3 DNA sequence: TGTGCCAGCAGCTCAGGGGAAATGATGACAGATACGCAGTATTTT. This codes for CASSSGEMMTDTQYF.

Points on this clonotype: One end of the junction does not line up with germline, which may come from a read error. The chain uses TRBV7-2 and TRBJ1-1; tentatively, D is TRBD1 (6 bases). The germline CDR1 and CDR2 sequences are SGHTA and FQGNSA. The CDR3 is 14 residues long. CDR3 sequence reads: CAGSLAQGGTEAFF. CDR3 DNA sequence: TGTGCCGGCAGCTTAGCACAGGGCGGCACTGAAGCTTTCTTT.

This chain links TRBV7-9 with TRBJ1-2; D is perhaps TRBD1 (6 bases). Germline lookup yields CDR1 SEHNR and CDR2 FQNEAQ (reference sequence). Deletions cut 5 bases from V and 7 bases from J, with 20 bases between. CDR3 length equals 15 residues. The CDR3 spells CASSLTGSEASGYTF. The CDR3 region has the DNA TGTGCCAGCAGCCTGACAGGATCCGAGGCATCTGGCTACACCTTC.

This chain joins TRBV7-2 and TRBJ2-1, with a tentative D call TRBD1 (6 bases). V gave up 1 base and J gave up 7 bases, with 14 bases separating them. The CDR3 extends over 15 amino acids. CDR1 is SGHTA and CDR2 is FQGNSA in the germline V gene. The CDR3 region is CASSLVSGQGNEQFF. CDR3 sequence (DNA): TGTGCCAGCAGCTTAGTCAGCGGTCAGGGGAATGAGCAGTTCTTC.

The gene calls are TRBV20-1 and TRBJ2-5; unclear D gene. The germline V gene encodes CDR1 DFQATT and CDR2 SNEGSKA (reference sequence). CDR3 size: 14 residues. Deletions cut 5 bases from V and 2 bases from J, with 15 bases between. DNA of the CDR3: TGCAGTGCTCGCGGACCCCTCGGACAAGAGACCCAGTACTTC. It encodes CSARGPLGQETQYF.